The 7 T cell receptor beta chains listed next were all sequenced from one sample in a study of T-cell memory formation after mild COVID-19 (dated by TCRdb to the early 2020s). Libraries were constructed by 5' RACE. The sequencer was an Illumina NovaSeq 6000. TCRdb redid the processing of the public reads, applying fastp at Q25 and MiXCR, and retained in-frame beta chains. Each CDR3 protein gets just one entry, which takes the most common genes and DNA from the rows behind it. Here the sample has 180,000 or so distinct CDR3 sequences; 11% occur a single time. The ten largest make up more than 3.5% of the sample. The sequencing input was PBMCs or a T cell subset sorted from them (not recorded which). These receptors all come from a man aged 18 to 30 who had mild COVID-19 (a few samples of this study predate the infection). The sample titles of this study are shuffled in the database, so cell type and time point are left out; the donor was told from shared clones.

This clonotype was seen at least ten times. The chain is built from TRBV27 and TRBJ2-2; D could derive from TRBD1 or TRBD2 (6 bases each). The CDR3 length is 18 residues. With 0 bases removed from V and 4 bases from J, the gap between germline ends came to 18 bases. The germline CDR1 and CDR2 sequences are MNHEY and SMNVEV (reference sequence). The CDR3 is CASSLSVRGSAGTGELFF. The CDR3 bases are TGTGCCAGCAGTTTATCGGTTAGGGGGTCAGCGGGCACCGGGGAGCTGTTTTTT.

V is TRBV20-1 and J is TRBJ1-5; 8 bases agree with TRBD1. V was clipped by 3 bases and J by 4 bases; unmatched bases: 8. Germline loops: CDR1 DFQATT, CDR2 SNEGSKA (reference sequence). CDR3 length: 15 amino acids. The DNA of the CDR3 is TGCAGTGCTAGGGCTCAGGGGGCGGATAATCAGCCCCAGCATTTT. Residues: CSARAQGADNQPQHF.

This clonotype was seen only a few times. The rearrangement joins TRBV29-1 to TRBJ2-5, with 7 bases identical to TRBD1. Germline CDR1 and CDR2: SQVTM and ANQGSEA. The CDR3 has 12 amino acids. With 6 bases clipped from V and 5 bases from J, the junction kept 6 bases outside the gene matches. This CDR3 is CSVATGVETQYF. In DNA form, the CDR3 reads TGCAGCGTCGCCACAGGGGTGGAGACCCAGTACTTC.

The V gene is TRBV6-5, the J gene TRBJ1-2, with a weak D call TRBD1 (5 bases). In germline, CDR1 is MNHEY, CDR2 SVGAGI. The CDR3 runs 12 residues. Trimming took off 9 bases at V and 8 bases at J, with 16 bases between the two ends. CDR3 protein: CASTTGAKGYTF. CDR3 DNA: TGTGCCAGTACGACCGGGGCAAAGGGCTACACCTTC.

The V and J genes are TRBV12-3 or TRBV12-4 and TRBJ2-3; D is ambiguous. The CDR3 totals 11 residues. V was trimmed by 8 bases and J by 2 bases, leaving 5 bases between them. The CDR3 region has the DNA TGTGCCAGCCTCCTCACAGATACGCAGTATTTT. This encodes CASLLTDTQYF.

This clonotype was picked up a small number of times. The rearrangement uses TRBV6-6 and TRBJ2-3; D uncertain. Trimming stripped 0 bases from V and 3 bases from J, with 4 bases between. The germline gives CDR1 MNHNY, CDR2 SVGAGI (reference sequence). The CDR3 has 13 amino acids. The CDR3 is CASSYSMTDTQYF. The CDR3 bases are TGTGCCAGCAGTTACTCGATGACAGATACGCAGTATTTT.

The CDR3 reads CASSLAPNLGTQYF. CDR3 coding DNA: TGTGCCAGCAGCTTAGCGCCGAATCTCGGCACGCAGTATTTT. V and J are TRBV7-2 and TRBJ2-3; D not certain. In germline, CDR1 is SGHTA, CDR2 FQGNSA. This CDR3 contains 14 residues. V gave up 0 bases and J gave up 9 bases, with 13 bases separating them.